What follows are 9 T cell receptor beta chains derived from one specimen sequenced in a study of neoadjuvant anti-PD-1 for oral cavity cancer. Profiling relied on immunoSEQ multiplex PCR, and the TCRdb table lists in-frame clones only, not all of them. The sample includes over 7,500 clones, 66% of them seen just once. Time point specified: after neoadjuvant nivolumab, at surgical resection. This sample comprised PBMCs, obtained after nivolumab (anti-PD-1) treatment. The source is a person between 40 and 79 years old with oral cavity squamous cell carcinoma.

The sample holds one count of this clone. The rearrangement links TRBV28 to TRBJ2-3; D ambiguous. CDR1 and CDR2 from the germline V gene are MDHEN and SYDVKM. The CDR3 is 12 amino acids. The V end was cut by 3 bases, the J end by 6 bases, with 7 bases between. CDR3 coding DNA: TGTGCCAGCAGTTTGATTTTGGATACGCAGTATTTT. Translation: CASSLILDTQYF. Variable domain in full (rest from reference TRBV28 and TRBJ2-3): DVKVTQSSRYLVKRTGEKVFLECVQDMDHENMFWYRQDPGLGLRLIYFSYDVKMKEKGDIPEGYSVSREKKERFSLILESASTNQTSMYLCASSLILDTQYFGPGTRLTVL.

The rearrangement uses TRBV30 and TRBJ1-3, with 8 bases matching TRBD1. CDR1 GTSNPN and CDR2 SVGIG come from the germline V gene (reference sequence). This CDR3 is 15 amino acids long. With 3 bases clipped from V and 4 bases from J, the junction kept 8 bases outside the gene matches. CDR3: CAWSRDRGRGNTIYF. CDR3 in DNA: TGTGCCTGGAGCCGTGACAGGGGAAGAGGAAACACCATATATTTT. Full variable domain (missing parts from reference TRBV30 and TRBJ1-3): SQTIHQWPATLVQPVGSPLSLECTVEGTSNPNLYWYRQAAGRGLQLLFYSVGIGQISSEVPQNLSASRPQDRQFILSSKKLLLSDSGFYLCAWSRDRGRGNTIYFGEGSWLTVV.

A few counts support this clone. The V gene is TRBV5-4, the J gene TRBJ1-1; 12 nucleotides match TRBD1. Germline-derived CDR1 and CDR2 are SGHNT and YYREEE (reference sequence). The V gene end was trimmed by 5 bases and the J gene end by 1 base; junction bases not matched to a gene: 12. The CDR3 spans 18 residues. Written as DNA, the CDR3 is TGTGCCAGCAGTCGTACCCCGGGACAGGGGGCCCGGAACACTGAAGCTTTCTTT. Amino acids: CASSRTPGQGARNTEAFF.

The chain uses TRBV11-2 and TRBJ2-7; possibly TRBD1 or TRBD2 for D (5 bases each). V dropped 5 bases and J dropped 2 bases, with 16 bases sitting between them. This CDR3 has 15 amino acids. CDR1 is SGHAT and CDR2 is FQNNGV in the germline V gene. The CDR3 region is CASSPMGTQAYEQYF. CDR3 coding DNA: TGTGCCAGCAGCCCGATGGGGACGCAGGCCTACGAGCAGTACTTC.

The chain combines TRBV5-6 with TRBJ2-1; tentative D call: TRBD1 (5 bases). V lost 3 bases to trimming and J lost 2 bases, with 15 bases between them. From germline, CDR1 is SGHDT and CDR2 YYEEEE. The CDR3 consists of 16 residues. The CDR3 loop is CASSSTWGNPYNEQFF. In DNA, the CDR3 is TGTGCCAGCAGCTCCACGTGGGGCAACCCCTACAATGAGCAGTTCTTC.

The table lists this clone with a few counts. The CDR3 region is CASIGTSGEETQYF. Here the CDR3 DNA reads TGTGCCAGCATCGGGACTAGCGGGGAAGAGACCCAGTACTTC. V gene TRBV28 combines with J gene TRBJ2-5, with 13 bases identical to TRBD2. CDR3 length: 14 amino acids. Germline assignment: CDR1 MDHEN and CDR2 SYDVKM. The V and J ends lost 7 bases and 3 bases, in that order; junction bases with no gene match: 2. The complete variable domain, with remaining parts taken from reference TRBV28 and TRBJ2-5, reads DVKVTQSSRYLVKRTGEKVFLECVQDMDHENMFWYRQDPGLGLRLIYFSYDVKMKEKGDIPEGYSVSREKKERFSLILESASTNQTSMYLCASIGTSGEETQYFGPGTRLLVL.

The rearrangement links TRBV2 to TRBJ2-5; possible D gene TRBD2, 6 bases. This CDR3 is 11 amino acids long. Trimming took off 7 bases at V and 5 bases at J, with 8 bases between the two ends. CDR1 SNHLY and CDR2 FYNNEI come from the germline V gene. CDR3 in DNA: TGTGCCAGCAAGGGAGGTGAGACCCAGTACTTC. It encodes CASKGGETQYF.

This clone has a handful of counts. The J gene is TRBJ1-2, the V gene TRBV6-6; the D is unclear. CDR3 length: 13 residues. Per germline, CDR1 MNHNY and CDR2 SVGAGI (reference sequence). V lost 6 bases and J 10 bases, leaving 18 bases between the germline ends. The CDR3 bases are TGTGCCAGCAGCCCCGACGGTTTGGTGGACTACACCTTC. It specifies CASSPDGLVDYTF.

This chain connects TRBV4-1 to TRBJ2-5; D may correspond to TRBD1 or TRBD2 (5 bases each). V was trimmed by 1 base and J by 0 bases, leaving 15 bases between them. This CDR3 spans 17 amino acids. Germline loops: CDR1 MGHRA, CDR2 YSYEKL. CDR3 nucleotides: TGCGCCAGCAGCCAAGTAGTGGGGACCTCCTACCAAGAGACCCAGTACTTC. Its protein is CASSQVVGTSYQETQYF.